Reported below is one TCR beta chain. Its specificity is not known. Assay: immunoSEQ multiplex PCR; the TCRdb copy retains only in-frame clones and omits some. The repertoire holds more than 65,000 clones, with around 80% as singletons. These data originate in a study of OX40 agonist ivuxolimab in advanced cancers. Study results and caveats: Some of the lowest clonal expansion was seen in partial responders at 0.1-3.0 mg/kg. Doses of 0.1 to 3.0 mg/kg were accompanied by clonal expansion of CD4+ and CD8+ blood T cells by week 6.

Germline CDR1 SGDLS, CDR2 YYNGEE. This CDR3 contains 15 residues. V lost 0 bases and J 6 bases, leaving 12 bases between the germline ends. Sequencing used CD4+ or CD8+ T cells sorted from blood, obtained in a trial of the OX40 agonist ivuxolimab. The chain carries TRBV9 and TRBJ2-2, with D maybe TRBD2 (6 bases). The receptor comes from an adult with an advanced solid tumor such as melanoma, head and neck, liver or kidney cancer. In DNA, the CDR3 is TGTGCCAGCAGCGTAGAAGCGGGTCAGTCCGGGGAGCTGTTTTTT. It translates to CASSVEAGQSGELFF.